This TCR beta chain comes out of a study of blood T cells in healthy people across ages. Study results and limitations: Age showed a roughly linear inverse relationship with TCR beta diversity per million T cells.

The second PCR ran roughly 6 to 11 cycles with a sample-barcoded 5' primer and J-beta primers. MiXCR, applied by TCRdb to the 5' RACE reads, yields one record per CDR3 protein. The sample comprises roughly 1,500,000 distinct CDR3 sequences, around 39% of which are singletons, and approximately 7.9% rests with the top ten. In its sample, this clonotype was seen a few times. Its specificity is unknown. The donors, all healthy, were Caucasians living in Russia, aged roughly 6 to 100. Every donor contributed 7.5 to 10 milliliters of peripheral blood by blood draw. The study isolated at least 6.5 million PBMCs from each sample. This sequence originates from a young woman in good health. Sequenced: blood.

CDR3 nucleotide sequence: TGTGCCAGCTCACACGACGGGTATTCACCCCTCCACTTT. Amino acids: CASSHDGYSPLHF. This chain joins TRBV18 and TRBJ1-6; D is undetermined. Trimming shortened V by 4 bases and J by 8 bases, and 9 bases separated the two germline ends. In germline, CDR1 is KGHSH, CDR2 LQKENI. This CDR3 comprises 13 residues.